Presented here are 24 T cell receptor beta chains from one specimen sequenced in a study of PD-1 blockade in classical Hodgkin lymphoma. The data were produced by immunoSEQ multiplex PCR, yet TCRdb's version contains in-frame clones alone and is incomplete. Here the sample spans roughly 64,000 clones, more than 80% being singletons. The sample's time point: cycle 4 day 1 (C4D1), after five to seven weeks of nivolumab. Each of the patients experienced relapse following autologous stem cell transplantation, and their brentuximab vedotin exposure differed. The material sequenced was peripheral blood mononuclear cells (PBMCs), taken before the fourth cycle of nivolumab. These receptors all come from a human donor with classical Hodgkin lymphoma.

V is TRBV19 and J is TRBJ2-7, with a tentative D call TRBD2 (6 bases). This CDR3 spans 13 amino acids. Deletions cut 7 bases from V and 5 bases from J, with 15 bases between. Germline CDR1 is LNHDA and CDR2 is SQIVND (reference sequence). CDR3 sequence: CASKSGSIDEQYF. In DNA form, the CDR3 reads TGTGCCAGTAAATCCGGGAGTATCGACGAGCAGTACTTC.

The sample holds one count of this clone. The gene calls are TRBV5-5 and TRBJ2-7; no firm D call. CDR1 and CDR2 (germline): SGHKS, YYEKEE (reference sequence). V lost 0 bases, J lost 2 bases, and 6 bases lay in between. The CDR3 runs to 13 residues. CDR3 in amino acids: CASSLAGTYEQYF. Here the CDR3 DNA reads TGTGCCAGCAGCTTGGCAGGCACCTACGAGCAGTACTTC.

This clone was observed a single time. J is TRBJ2-5 and V is TRBV28; 7 bases are shared with TRBD1. The V and J ends lost 6 bases and 3 bases, in that order; junction bases with no gene match: 7. The CDR3 contains 14 residues. Germline V gene sequence: CDR1 MDHEN, CDR2 SYDVKM. The CDR3 sequence: CASRLTGWEETQYF. Here the CDR3 DNA reads TGTGCCAGCAGGCTGACAGGGTGGGAAGAGACCCAGTACTTC.

This clone was detected a few times. At the DNA level, this CDR3 is encoded by other sequences in the same sample as well. The chain is built from TRBV27 and TRBJ2-7; 9 bases line up with TRBD1. The CDR3 is 14 amino acids. Germline V gene data show CDR1 as MNHEY and CDR2 as SMNVEV (reference sequence). J lost 2 bases, V lost 3 bases, and 2 bases had no gene match. CDR3 DNA sequence: TGTGCCAGCAGTTTTGGGACAGGGCCCTACGAGCAGTACTTC. It specifies CASSFGTGPYEQYF.

This clone appeared a single time. The chain is built from TRBV29-1 and TRBJ2-2; D remains ambiguous. The CDR3 runs 12 residues. The germline V gene encodes CDR1 SQVTM and CDR2 ANQGSEA. Trimming cost V 4 bases and J 3 bases, with 6 bases left between them. This CDR3 reads CSVGHDTGELFF. The CDR3 bases are TGCAGCGTTGGACACGACACCGGGGAGCTGTTTTTT.

The rearrangement joins TRBV11-3 to TRBJ2-5, with TRBD2 matching over 7 bases. The V and J ends lost 3 bases and 9 bases, in that order; junction bases with no gene match: 7. This CDR3 has 13 amino acids. Germline CDR1 reads SGHNT; CDR2 reads YENEEA. CDR3 loop: CASSFGPRGAQYF. In DNA, the CDR3 is TGTGCCAGCAGCTTCGGTCCCCGGGGGGCCCAGTACTTC.

V is TRBV27 and J is TRBJ2-7, with TRBD1 matching over 9 bases. Germline trimming cut 5 bases from V and 4 bases from J; bases unmatched to any gene: 9. The CDR3 is 15 amino acids. CDR1 is MNHEY and CDR2 is SMNVEV in the germline V gene (reference sequence). CDR3 sequence (DNA): TGTGCCAGCAGTCCCCGGGACAGGGATAAGTACGAGCAGTACTTC. This encodes CASSPRDRDKYEQYF.

The V gene is TRBV2, the J gene TRBJ1-1; 11 bases agree with TRBD1. This CDR3 is built from 15 residues. Germline lookup yields CDR1 SNHLY and CDR2 FYNNEI. Trimming at V came to 6 bases and at J to 5 bases, leaving 8 bases not matched to a gene. The CDR3, as DNA: TGTGCCAGCAGGATAGGACAGGGGGCGGTTACTGAAGCTTTCTTT. This encodes CASRIGQGAVTEAFF.

This clone was counted a few times. J is TRBJ2-2 and V is TRBV4-2; 8 nucleotides match TRBD2. The CDR3 loop spans 16 amino acids. V was clipped by 4 bases and J by 2 bases; unmatched bases: 6. Per germline, CDR1 LGHNA and CDR2 YNFKEQ. The CDR3 DNA reads TGTGCCAGCAGCCCTACTAGCGGTAGTAACACCGGGGAGCTGTTTTTT. It yields the protein CASSPTSGSNTGELFF.

This sequence joins TRBV4-1 and TRBJ2-4; 8 nucleotides align to TRBD1. V lost 5 bases to trimming and J lost 2 bases; unmatched junction nucleotides: 14. Germline CDR1 MGHRA, CDR2 YSYEKL. The CDR3 spans 18 residues. DNA of the CDR3: TGCGCCAGCAGCAAAGGAAGACAGGGGAAGACTACCAAAAACATTCAGTACTTC. This gives the protein CASSKGRQGKTTKNIQYF.

This chain joins TRBV27 and TRBJ1-5; tentatively, D is TRBD1 (5 bases). CDR3 size: 13 residues. Per the germline V gene, CDR1 is MNHEY and CDR2 is SMNVEV (reference sequence). Trimming removed 6 bases from V and 2 bases from J, with 8 bases in between. CDR3 in DNA: TGTGCCAGCAGAGGGGTCGGCAATCAGCCCCAGCATTTT. As protein: CASRGVGNQPQHF.

This clone was counted a few times. This rearrangement joins TRBV5-1 to TRBJ1-3; D perhaps matches TRBD1 (5 bases). This CDR3 is 19 amino acids long. From germline, CDR1 is SGHRS and CDR2 YFSETQ. Trimming took off 0 bases at V and 1 base at J, with 20 bases between the two ends. Here the CDR3 reads CASSLAGGAGKASGNTIYF. DNA of the CDR3: TGCGCCAGCAGCTTGGCCGGAGGGGCGGGGAAAGCATCTGGAAACACCATATATTTT.

This clone was observed a single time. The CDR3: CASSLGQGYTGELFF. In DNA form, the CDR3 reads TGTGCCAGCAGTTTAGGACAGGGATACACCGGGGAGCTGTTTTTT. V is TRBV27 and J is TRBJ2-2; 8 bases are shared with TRBD1. Germline values: CDR1 MNHEY, CDR2 SMNVEV (reference sequence). The CDR3 is 15 amino acids. V shed 2 bases, J shed 3 bases, and the junction held 2 bases outside the gene matches.

The rearrangement joins TRBV7-3 to TRBJ2-1; D ambiguous. There are 14 residues in the CDR3. Per germline, CDR1 SGHTA and CDR2 FQGTGA. The V end lost 2 bases, the J end lost 0 bases, and 5 bases lay between the germline ends. CDR3: CASSLLSSYNEQFF. DNA of the CDR3: TGTGCCAGCAGCTTACTAAGCTCCTACAATGAGCAGTTCTTC.

This sequence joins TRBV10-2 and TRBJ2-1, with 8 bases matching TRBD2. The CDR3 is 16 amino acids. J lost 2 bases, V lost 6 bases, and 9 bases had no gene match. Germline V gene sequence: CDR1 WSHSY, CDR2 SAAADI. The CDR3 coding sequence is TGCGCCAGCAGCCCCACCGGGACTAGGCCCTACAATGAGCAGTTCTTC. This encodes CASSPTGTRPYNEQFF.

The V and J genes are TRBV28 and TRBJ1-2; 12 bases agree with TRBD1. The germline gives CDR1 MDHEN, CDR2 SYDVKM. This CDR3 contains 14 residues. The ends lost 4 bases at V and 12 bases at J; junction bases unmatched: 9. CDR3 sequence (DNA): TGTGCCAGCAGTTACCGGGACAGGGGGCTGATGAACACCTTC. Translation: CASSYRDRGLMNTF.

V usage is TRBV28 and J usage is TRBJ2-3, with D perhaps TRBD2 (6 bases). Germline loops: CDR1 MDHEN, CDR2 SYDVKM. The CDR3 is made up of 15 amino acids. Trimming stripped 2 bases from V and 0 bases from J, with 9 bases between. The CDR3 DNA follows: TGTGCCAGCAGTTTAGCGGGACTGAGCACAGATACGCAGTATTTT. It is translated as CASSLAGLSTDTQYF.

The chain recombines TRBV6-1 with TRBJ2-2; TRBD1 matches 8 bases. The J segment lost 4 bases and the V segment lost 3 bases, leaving 7 bases of the junction unmatched. Germline CDR1 and CDR2: MNHNS and SASEGT. The CDR3 sequence is 16 residues long. DNA of the CDR3: TGTGCCAGCAGTGACACCGGGACAGGTACCACCGGGGAGCTGTTTTTT. It translates to CASSDTGTGTTGELFF.

Here the CDR3 reads CASSPLIRDRAYEQYF. In DNA form, the CDR3 reads TGTGCCAGCAGCCCTCTCATCCGAGACAGGGCATACGAGCAGTACTTC. The rearrangement uses TRBV11-2 and TRBJ2-7, with 7 positions matching TRBD1. V shed 5 bases, J shed 4 bases, and the junction held 14 bases outside the gene matches. The CDR3 is 16 residues long. Looked up from germline, CDR1 is SGHAT and CDR2 is FQNNGV.

The J gene is TRBJ1-5, the V gene TRBV2; possibly TRBD1 for D (5 bases). The germline V and J ends were trimmed by 5 bases and 4 bases, with 18 bases remaining between them. Germline CDR1 and CDR2: SNHLY and FYNNEI. The CDR3 loop spans 16 amino acids. The CDR3 sequence is CASSLVGQGTNQPQHF. The CDR3 coding sequence is TGTGCCAGCAGTTTAGTTGGGCAGGGAACAAATCAGCCCCAGCATTTT.

V usage is TRBV18 and J usage is TRBJ2-1; 8 positions match TRBD2. The CDR3 is made up of 18 amino acids. Germline lookup yields CDR1 KGHSH and CDR2 LQKENI. V shed 2 bases, J shed 4 bases, and the junction held 13 bases outside the gene matches. The CDR3 reads CASSPFAVVAGFYNEQFF. As DNA, the CDR3 is TGTGCCAGCTCACCATTTGCGGTAGTAGCGGGGTTTTACAATGAGCAGTTCTTC.

The chain has TRBV5-1 and TRBJ2-1, with 9 bases aligning to TRBD1. The trim removed 1 base at V and 7 bases at J, leaving 6 bases unmatched. CDR3 size: 15 residues. CDR1 and CDR2 (germline): SGHRS, YFSETQ. The CDR3: CASSLSTGGENEQFF. In DNA form, the CDR3 reads TGCGCCAGCAGCTTGTCAACAGGGGGCGAAAATGAGCAGTTCTTC.

The chain links TRBV10-3 to TRBJ2-5; D is tentatively TRBD1 or TRBD2 (6 bases each). Trimming took off 7 bases at V and 2 bases at J, with 17 bases between the two ends. Germline-derived CDR1 and CDR2 are ENHRY and SYGVKD. CDR3 length: 15 amino acids. CDR3 coding DNA: TGTGCCATCAAGGAGGGGGAGATACTGCAAGAGACCCAGTACTTC. Translating it yields CAIKEGEILQETQYF.

This rearrangement joins TRBV7-9 to TRBJ1-4; D is uncertain. The CDR3 has 15 amino acids. V lost 5 bases, J lost 0 bases, and 10 bases lay in between. Germline V lookup: CDR1 SEHNR, CDR2 FQNEAQ (reference sequence). The CDR3 region has the DNA TGTGCCAGCAGCCCAGCTTGGGCAACTAATGAAAAACTGTTTTTT. It codes for CASSPAWATNEKLFF.